The rows below give T cell receptor beta chains drawn from one sample of a study of blood T cell repertoires in COVID-19. Method: immunoSEQ multiplex PCR; TCRdb's copy keeps in-frame clones and lacks some. The sample carries 120,000 or so clones, just under 80% recorded once. Sequenced: peripheral blood. These receptors originate from a man in his sixties with active or convalescent COVID-19. CDR3s include the opening cysteine and the closing phenylalanine or tryptophan. The order of the fields is D gene, V gene, J gene, clone size, CDR3 protein, CDR3 DNA. The D gene is left open where the match is weak. Some rows mark clone size as missing; the rest say once, few, many or name a class of expanded clone.

>TRBD1|TRBV19|TRBJ1-6|NA
CASQDRVGSPLHF
TGTGCCAGCCAGGACAGGGTAGGGTCACCCCTCCACTTT
>NA|TRBV19|TRBJ2-1|NA
CASSTRDYNEQFF
TGTGCCAGTAGTACCCGGGACTACAATGAGCAGTTCTTC
>TRBD1|TRBV11-2|TRBJ1-2|once
CASSISGTVDGYTF
TGTGCCAGCAGCATTTCCGGGACAGTGGATGGCTACACCTTC
>TRBD1|TRBV5-1|TRBJ2-1|NA
CASSSDRASGHNEQFF
TGCGCCAGCAGCTCGGACAGGGCATCGGGTCACAATGAGCAGTTCTTC
>NA|TRBV7-9|TRBJ2-3|NA
CASSLAGASADTQYF
TGTGCCAGCAGCTTAGCAGGGGCTAGCGCAGATACGCAGTATTTT
>TRBD1|TRBV28|TRBJ2-7|NA
CASSHSRGQTYEQYF
TGTGCCAGCAGTCACTCCAGGGGGCAGACCTACGAGCAGTACTTC
>TRBD2|TRBV11-2|TRBJ2-7|NA
CASSLDLAGEQYF
TGTGCCAGCAGCTTAGACCTAGCGGGGGAGCAGTACTTC
>TRBD2|TRBV7-9|TRBJ2-1|NA
CASSLSTSAYNEQFF
TGTGCCAGCAGCCTAAGTACTAGCGCGTACAATGAGCAGTTCTTC
>NA|TRBV5-1|TRBJ2-1|NA
CASSLPHNEQFF
TGCGCCAGCAGTCTCCCCCACAATGAGCAGTTCTTC
>NA|TRBV30|TRBJ1-5|NA
CAWTADSSNQPQHF
TGTGCCTGGACCGCGGACAGTAGCAATCAGCCCCAGCATTTT
>TRBD1|TRBV28|TRBJ2-7|NA
CASSSLGQGNEQYF
TGTGCCAGCAGTTCCCTTGGACAGGGTAACGAGCAGTACTTC
>NA|TRBV6-2/TRBV6-3|TRBJ2-6|NA
CASSRSGVGANVLTF
TGTGCCAGCAGCCGCTCAGGGGTCGGGGCCAACGTCCTGACTTTC
>NA|TRBV7-3|TRBJ2-2|once
CASSPGGYTGELFF
TGTGCCAGCAGCCCCGGGGGTTACACCGGGGAGCTGTTTTTT
>NA|TRBV28|TRBJ1-1|NA
CASRPTGSYTEAFF
TGTGCCAGCAGACCGACAGGATCCTACACTGAAGCTTTCTTT
>TRBD2|TRBV7-2|TRBJ2-7|NA
CASSQRLPSGRAFHDEQYF
TGTGCCAGCAGCCAACGCCTACCTAGCGGGAGGGCCTTCCATGACGAGCAGTACTTC
>NA|TRBV29-1|TRBJ1-1|NA
CSAERSLNTEAFF
TGCAGCGCCGAGAGGTCCCTCAACACTGAAGCTTTCTTT
>TRBD2|TRBV29-1|TRBJ2-1|NA
CSVTILAGDGEQFF
TGCAGCGTTACTATACTAGCGGGAGATGGTGAGCAGTTCTTC
>NA|TRBV7-2|TRBJ1-3|NA
CASSLRQSYSGNTIYF
TGTGCCAGCAGCTTACGACAGTCTTACTCTGGAAACACCATATATTTT
>TRBD1|TRBV7-2|TRBJ1-5|once
CASSLGGDRVQPQHF
TGTGCCAGCAGCTTAGGGGGGGACAGGGTTCAGCCCCAGCATTTT
>NA|TRBV5-1|TRBJ2-5|NA
CASSWLGGGMETQYF
TGCGCCAGCAGCTGGCTGGGAGGGGGGATGGAGACCCAGTACTTC
>TRBD1|TRBV4-1|TRBJ1-2|NA
CASSHPIDRGGYYGYTF
TGCGCCAGCAGCCACCCAATTGACAGGGGGGGGTACTATGGCTACACCTTC
>TRBD1|TRBV5-6|TRBJ1-2|few
CASSLGGVEIYGYTF
TGTGCCAGCAGCTTAGGGGGCGTGGAAATCTATGGCTACACCTTC
>TRBD2|TRBV10-3|TRBJ2-1|NA
CANSPGLADNEQFF
TGTGCCAATTCCCCGGGACTAGCGGACAATGAGCAGTTCTTC
>TRBD2|TRBV11-3|TRBJ2-2|NA
CASSFWTSGSAGELFF
TGTGCCAGCAGCTTTTGGACTAGCGGGAGCGCCGGGGAGCTGTTTTTT
>NA|TRBV4-3|TRBJ1-2|NA
CASSEVVFNYGYTF
TGCGCCAGCAGCGAGGTGGTTTTTAACTATGGCTACACCTTC
>NA|TRBV5-1|TRBJ2-1|NA
CASSLKSGSSYNEQFF
TGCGCCAGCAGCTTGAAATCGGGGAGCTCCTACAATGAGCAGTTCTTC
>TRBD2|TRBV6-1|TRBJ2-5|NA
CASSEVGIAGKETQYF
TGTGCCAGCAGTGAAGTGGGGATAGCGGGAAAAGAGACCCAGTACTTC
>TRBD2|TRBV6-4|TRBJ2-7|once
CASSRTSGSYEQYF
TGTGCCAGCTCGCGGACTAGCGGGAGCTACGAGCAGTACTTC
>NA|TRBV11-2|TRBJ2-5|NA
CASSSRMTRRYQETQYF
TGTGCCAGCAGCTCAAGGATGACTCGCCGGTACCAAGAGACCCAGTACTTC
>NA|TRBV7-9|TRBJ1-1|NA
CASSLRDTAEAFF
TGTGCCAGCAGCCTCCGTGATACGGCTGAAGCTTTCTTT
>NA|TRBV29-1|TRBJ2-1|NA
CSVGRDFSYNEQFF
TGCAGCGTTGGGCGGGACTTTTCCTACAATGAGCAGTTCTTC
>TRBD2|TRBV18|TRBJ2-3|NA
CASSRTGYSGRTDTQYF
TGTGCCAGCTCACGGACCGGTTATAGCGGGAGAACAGATACGCAGTATTTT
>NA|TRBV7-6|TRBJ2-7|NA
CASSPGLTYEQYF
TGTGCCAGCAGCCCCGGACTAACCTACGAGCAGTACTTC
>TRBD2|TRBV5-6|TRBJ2-2|NA
CASSHGTTNTGELFF
TGTGCCAGCAGCCACGGGACTACGAACACCGGGGAGCTGTTTTTT
>NA|TRBV18|TRBJ1-4|once
CASSPEAGVGEKLFF
TGTGCCAGCTCACCAGAGGCAGGGGTAGGAGAAAAACTGTTTTTT
>TRBD1|TRBV6-5|TRBJ1-2|NA
CASSYSTGAYGYTF
TGTGCCAGCAGTTACTCGACAGGGGCCTATGGCTACACCTTC
>TRBD2|TRBV7-8|TRBJ2-3|NA
CASSLGTLAGGLRETTDTQYF
TGTGCCAGCAGCTTAGGGACTTTAGCGGGAGGGCTACGCGAAACCACAGATACGCAGTATTTT
>TRBD2|TRBV29-1|TRBJ2-1|NA
CSVVSSGRGNEQFF
TGCAGCGTTGTTTCTAGCGGGAGGGGCAATGAGCAGTTCTTC
>TRBD1|TRBV11-3|TRBJ2-1|NA
CASSPRAGQGAGEQFF
TGTGCCAGCAGCCCTAGGGCCGGACAGGGGGCTGGTGAGCAGTTCTTC
>TRBD2|TRBV11-3|TRBJ2-7|once
CASSLEWPSLSSGQTYEQYF
TGTGCCAGCAGCTTAGAGTGGCCCAGCCTGTCTAGCGGTCAAACCTACGAGCAGTACTTC
>TRBD1|TRBV7-2|TRBJ2-1|once
CASSLGQAWNEQFF
TGTGCCAGCAGCTTGGGACAGGCGTGGAATGAGCAGTTCTTC
>NA|TRBV18|TRBJ2-1|NA
CASSPPELGEQFF
TGTGCCAGCTCACCACCGGAGTTGGGTGAGCAGTTCTTC
>TRBD1|TRBV19|TRBJ1-5|few
CASSPDRAYSNQPQHF
TGTGCCAGTAGTCCCGACAGGGCCTATAGCAATCAGCCCCAGCATTTT
>NA|TRBV21-1|TRBJ1-3|NA
CASGGQRSSGNTIYF
TGTGCCAGCGGGGGACAGCGAAGCTCTGGAAACACCATATATTTT
>NA|TRBV5-5|TRBJ2-3|NA
CASSEGGTVDTQYF
TGTGCCAGCAGCGAAGGAGGGACGGTAGATACGCAGTATTTT
>NA|TRBV6-5|TRBJ1-3|many
CASSLAGLGLGNTIYF
TGTGCCAGCAGTTTGGCGGGGCTTGGGTTAGGAAACACCATATATTTT
>NA|TRBV19|TRBJ1-1|NA
CASSKWEHTEAFF
TGTGCCAGTAGTAAATGGGAGCACACTGAAGCTTTCTTT
>TRBD2|TRBV7-2|TRBJ2-7|NA
CASSNPGGRVRNEQYF
TGTGCCAGCAGCAACCCCGGCGGGAGGGTGAGAAACGAGCAGTACTTC
>TRBD1|TRBV28|TRBJ1-1|NA
CASSPYPQGMATEAFF
TGTGCCAGCAGTCCCTACCCACAGGGGATGGCCACTGAAGCTTTCTTT
>TRBD2|TRBV28|TRBJ2-1|NA
CASSKRLGTSGNNEQFF
TGTGCCAGCAGCAAACGCCTCGGGACTAGCGGGAACAATGAGCAGTTCTTC
>TRBD2|TRBV5-1|TRBJ2-1|NA
CASSLNPGLHYNEQFF
TGCGCCAGCAGCTTGAATCCGGGACTACACTACAATGAGCAGTTCTTC
>TRBD2|TRBV7-2|TRBJ2-5|NA
CASRLLASQETQYF
TGTGCCAGCAGATTACTAGCGAGCCAAGAGACCCAGTACTTC
>NA|TRBV6-5|TRBJ1-4|few
CASSSSNEKLFF
TGTGCCAGCAGTTCTTCTAATGAAAAACTGTTTTTT
>TRBD2|TRBV19|TRBJ2-2|NA
CASRDLAGENTGELFF
TGTGCCAGTAGGGACTTAGCGGGAGAGAACACCGGGGAGCTGTTTTTT
>NA|TRBV28|TRBJ2-7|NA
CASSSKPYEQYF
TGTGCCAGCAGTTCTAAGCCCTACGAGCAGTACTTC
>TRBD2|TRBV5-4|TRBJ2-7|NA
CASSSGTSGSYEQYF
TGTGCCAGCAGTTCCGGGACTAGCGGCTCCTACGAGCAGTACTTC